Described below is a single T cell receptor beta chain sequence and its context. Its antigen is unidentified. This sample was taken from a study of T cell repertoires in cytomegalovirus infection. For the study at large: Used in the study were CMV epitopes, some recently identified and HLA-C-restricted, others well-studied and HLA-B-restricted. Through public TCR beta signatures, both CMV infection and matching HLA type were indicated.

CDR3 size: 13 residues. From germline, CDR1 is SEHNR and CDR2 FQNEAQ (reference sequence). V shed 5 bases and J 6 bases; nucleotides not matched to a gene: 6. TCRdb reprocessed the reads with MiXCR, giving one entry per CDR3 protein. This table holds around 570,000 distinct CDR3 sequences, over 35% found once. General study findings and limits: CMV carriers with the relevant HLA were identified by cumulative public TCR beta family frequency. Clonotype analysis showed dominance of the ex vivo response by HLA-C-restricted CMV-specific TCR beta clonotypes.

This receptor was obtained from a human donor in good health (CMV status not recorded). Some clones in this sample may be carry-over from other donors' samples. The chain is built from TRBV7-9 and TRBJ1-1; 7 nucleotides match TRBD1. The sequencing used cultured PBMCs, collected from culture after CMV antigen stimulation. Here the CDR3 DNA reads TGTGCCAGCAGCCCCGACAGGGAGGCTGAAGCTTTCTTT. Translating gives CASSPDREAEAFF.